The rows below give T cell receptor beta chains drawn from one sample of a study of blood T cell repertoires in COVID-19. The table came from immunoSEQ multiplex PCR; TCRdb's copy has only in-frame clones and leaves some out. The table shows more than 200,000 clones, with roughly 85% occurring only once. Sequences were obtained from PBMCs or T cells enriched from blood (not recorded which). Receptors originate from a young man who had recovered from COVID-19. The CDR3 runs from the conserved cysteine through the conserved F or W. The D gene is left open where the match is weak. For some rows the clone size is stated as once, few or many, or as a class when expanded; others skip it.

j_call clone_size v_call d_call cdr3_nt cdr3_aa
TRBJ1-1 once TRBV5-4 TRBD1 TGTGCCAGCAGGTCACAGGGGGCGAACACTGAAGCTTTCTTT CASRSQGANTEAFF
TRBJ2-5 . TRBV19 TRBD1 TGTGCCAGTAGTCCAACGACAGGGCGCCACCAAGAGACCCAGTACTTC CASSPTTGRHQETQYF
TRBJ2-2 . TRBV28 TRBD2 TGTGCCAGCACCCGGGCGGGACTAGCGGAGAACACCGGGGAGCTGTTTTTT CASTRAGLAENTGELFF
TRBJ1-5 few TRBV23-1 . TGCGCCAGCAGTCACTCGACAGGTTACAATCAGCCCCAGCATTTT CASSHSTGYNQPQHF
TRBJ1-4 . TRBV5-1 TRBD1 TGCGCCAGCAGCTTGGACAGGGGGGGTGAAAAACTGTTTTTT CASSLDRGGEKLFF
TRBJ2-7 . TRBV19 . TGTGCCAGTAGTATAGCCGGGTCGGGGTACGAATCCTACGAGCAGTACTTC CASSIAGSGYESYEQYF
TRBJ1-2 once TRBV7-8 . TGTGCCAGCAGCCCCCTGCGGCTGAACTATGGCTACACCTTC CASSPLRLNYGYTF
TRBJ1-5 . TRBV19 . TGTGCCAGTAGTGCCACCCAGGGTAGGCAGCCCCAGCATTTT CASSATQGRQPQHF
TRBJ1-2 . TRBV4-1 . TGCGCCAGCAGCCAGGGCACCCTGCTGGGCTACACCTTC CASSQGTLLGYTF
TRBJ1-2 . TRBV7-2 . TGTGCCAGCAGCTCCGTCGGCGGCTATGGCTACACCTTC CASSSVGGYGYTF
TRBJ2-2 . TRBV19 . TGTGCCAGTAGCGGGGGTTTCACCGGGGAGCTGTTTTTT CASSGGFTGELFF
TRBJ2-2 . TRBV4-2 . TGTGCCAGCAGCCAGGTAGAGTCCGGGGAGCTGTTTTTT CASSQVESGELFF
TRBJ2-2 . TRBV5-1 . TGCGCCAGCAGCTTGTCGGGGACTTCATACACCGGGGAGCTGTTTTTT CASSLSGTSYTGELFF
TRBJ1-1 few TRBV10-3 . TGTGCCATCAAGTGGGAGGAAGTGACTGAAGCTTTCTTT CAIKWEEVTEAFF
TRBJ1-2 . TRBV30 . TGTGCCTGGCCGCAGGGTAGGGATGGCTACACCTTC CAWPQGRDGYTF
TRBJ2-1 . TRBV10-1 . TGCGCCAGCAGTGAGTCGAGAGGACAAAAGCAGTTCTTC CASSESRGQKQFF
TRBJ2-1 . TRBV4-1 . TGCGCCAGCAGCCAATCTATAGCGGTTTCCTACAATGAGCAGTTCTTC CASSQSIAVSYNEQFF
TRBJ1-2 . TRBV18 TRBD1 TGTGCCAGCTCACTCGGACAGGGGGGTCCCCCTAACTATGGCTACACCTTC CASSLGQGGPPNYGYTF
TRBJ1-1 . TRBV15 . TGTGCCACCAGCAGAGATTCCGGGGTAGTGAACACTGAAGCTTTCTTT CATSRDSGVVNTEAFF
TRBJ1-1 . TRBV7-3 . TGTGCCAGCACCACTTCGACGGGGAGGGTGGACACTGAAGCTTTCTTT CASTTSTGRVDTEAFF
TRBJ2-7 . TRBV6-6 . TGTGCCAGCAGTCCACAGGGACCCTTCGCCTACGAGCAGTACTTC CASSPQGPFAYEQYF
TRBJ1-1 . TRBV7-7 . TGTGCCAGCAGCCCCTCAGGTTTTACTGAAGCTTTCTTT CASSPSGFTEAFF
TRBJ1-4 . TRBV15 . TGTGCCACCAGCAGAGATCCGGGGGGAGGTGAAAAACTGTTTTTT CATSRDPGGGEKLFF
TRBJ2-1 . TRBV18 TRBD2 TGTGCCAGCTCACCAATCTTTGCGGGAGGCTCCGTACAGTTCTTC CASSPIFAGGSVQFF
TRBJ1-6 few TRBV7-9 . TGTGCCAGCAGCTTCTCGGGGAAAGGGAGTTCACCCCTCCACTTT CASSFSGKGSSPLHF
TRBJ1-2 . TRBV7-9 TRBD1 TGTGCCAGCAGCTTAGGTCGGGACAGGGGAGGCTACACCTTC CASSLGRDRGGYTF
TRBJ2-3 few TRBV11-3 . TGTGCCAGCAGGGGGAGCGGCGATACGCAGTATTTT CASRGSGDTQYF
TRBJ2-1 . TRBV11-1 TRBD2 TGTGCCAGCGAAATCGTAGCGGGGCCTTCCTACAATGAGCAGTTCTTC CASEIVAGPSYNEQFF
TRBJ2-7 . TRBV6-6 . TGTGCCAGCAGTTACGTCGGGGCCTACGAGCAGTACTTC CASSYVGAYEQYF
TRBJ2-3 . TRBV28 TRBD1 TGTGCCAGCAGGGGGGACAGGGTTGGTTTGGGAGATACGCAGTATTTT CASRGDRVGLGDTQYF
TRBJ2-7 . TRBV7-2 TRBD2 TGTGCCAGCAGCAGGACTAGCGGGACCTACGAGCAGTACTTC CASSRTSGTYEQYF
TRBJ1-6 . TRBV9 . TGTGCCAGCAGCGCGGACGCAGGGGTTTTAGGTTCACCCCTCCACTTT CASSADAGVLGSPLHF
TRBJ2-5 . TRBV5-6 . TGTGCCAGCAGTTTTGGCGCGGGAAACCAAGAGACCCAGTACTTC CASSFGAGNQETQYF
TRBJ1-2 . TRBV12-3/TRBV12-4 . TGTGCCAGCAGCCCTGACGGGGTTTATGGCTACACCTTC CASSPDGVYGYTF
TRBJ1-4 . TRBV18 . TGTGCCAGCTCACCAATAAGCGCAGCTAATGAAAAACTGTTTTTT CASSPISAANEKLFF
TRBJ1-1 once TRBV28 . TGTGCCAGCAGTTTAATCGGTGGGGGCCTACACACTGAAGCTTTCTTT CASSLIGGGLHTEAFF
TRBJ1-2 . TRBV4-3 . TGCGCCAGCAGCCCAGGCGGGGGGTACTATGGCTACACCTTC CASSPGGGYYGYTF
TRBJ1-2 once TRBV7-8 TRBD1 TGTGCCAGCAGCTCAAGAATGACAGGGAACACTAACTATGGCTACACCTTC CASSSRMTGNTNYGYTF
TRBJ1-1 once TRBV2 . TGTGCCAGCACCGGCGGATCGAACACTGAAGCTTTCTTT CASTGGSNTEAFF
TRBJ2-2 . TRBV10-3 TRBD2 TGTGCCATCAAGAGGGGGACTAGTGAAGCCGGGGAGCTGTTTTTT CAIKRGTSEAGELFF
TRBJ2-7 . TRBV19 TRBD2 TGTGCCAGTAGACGACTAGCGGGCGTCCGGCAGTACTTC CASRRLAGVRQYF
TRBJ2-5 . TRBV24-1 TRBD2 TGTGCCACCAGTGACGTCGGACTAGCGGGACAAGAGACCCAGTACTTC CATSDVGLAGQETQYF
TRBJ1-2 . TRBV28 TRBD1 TGTGCCAGCAGTTTTCGGACAGGCCGCCTAATAGGCTACACCTTC CASSFRTGRLIGYTF
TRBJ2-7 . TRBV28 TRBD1 TGTGCCAGCAGTCTAGACAGGGTTACATCCTACGAGCAGTACTTC CASSLDRVTSYEQYF
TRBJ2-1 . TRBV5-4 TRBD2 TGTGCCAGCAGCTTGGTTCAGACTAGCGGTTACAATGAGCAGTTCTTC CASSLVQTSGYNEQFF
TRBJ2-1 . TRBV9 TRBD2 TGTGCCAGCAGCGTAGAACTAGCGGGAAACAATGAGCAGTTCTTC CASSVELAGNNEQFF
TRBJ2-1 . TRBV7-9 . TGTGCCAGCAGCTTCCGGGACACGGTGTACAATGAGCAGTTCTTC CASSFRDTVYNEQFF
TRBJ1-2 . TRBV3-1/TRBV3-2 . TGTGCCAGCAGCCATAGGTATTCGGACACTGGCTACACCTTC CASSHRYSDTGYTF
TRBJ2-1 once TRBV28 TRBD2 TGTGCCAGCAGTTTACGAGGACTAGCGGGAGCCCACGAGCAGTTCTTC CASSLRGLAGAHEQFF
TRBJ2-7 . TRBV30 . TGTGCCTGGAGTGTGGTCAGGGGCGGGGGAACCTACGAGCAGTACTTC CAWSVVRGGGTYEQYF
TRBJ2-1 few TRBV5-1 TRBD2 TGCGCCAGCAGCCGCGGTTCCATCGGACTAGCGGTTATCTCCTACAATGAGCAGTTCTTC CASSRGSIGLAVISYNEQFF
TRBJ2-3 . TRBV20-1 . TGCAGTGCTAGTTATAGCACAGATACGCAGTATTTT CSASYSTDTQYF
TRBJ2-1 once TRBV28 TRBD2 TGTGCCAGCAGTTTGGGGGAGGGGAATGATGAGCAGTTCTTC CASSLGEGNDEQFF
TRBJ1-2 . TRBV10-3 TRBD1 TGTGCCAGCCGGGACAGGACAGGACACTATGGCTACACCTTC CASRDRTGHYGYTF
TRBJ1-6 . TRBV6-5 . TGTGCCAGCAGTTCCATCGCGAGCTCCTATAATTCACCCCTCCACTTT CASSSIASSYNSPLHF
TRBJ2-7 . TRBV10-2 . TGCGCCAGCAGTTCCCTCAGACTTAAAGGACAGAACCCTCTTGGGTACGAGCAGTACTTC CASSSLRLKGQNPLGYEQYF
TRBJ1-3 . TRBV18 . TGTGCCAGCTCACCGACAGGTGAAGCCCAATTCGGAAACACCATATATTTT CASSPTGEAQFGNTIYF
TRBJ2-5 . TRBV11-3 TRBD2 TGTGCCAGCAGCCCGGGAGGCCAAGAGACCCAGTACTTC CASSPGGQETQYF
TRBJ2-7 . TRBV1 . TGCACCAGCAGCCTCGAGACAGCAAGTCCCTACGAGCAGTACTTC CTSSLETASPYEQYF